These 29 T cell receptor beta chains share one sample of origin, sequenced in a study of Graves' ophthalmopathy and Graves' hyperthyroidism. Scientists amplified the TCR beta CDR3 regions from RNA transcripts. After a first-round RT-PCR with HTBI primers, a second-round multiplex PCR was run. TCRdb re-called the multiplex PCR reads with MiXCR, one entry per CDR3 protein. The table has roughly 380,000 distinct CDR3 sequences, less than 20% seen once. The sequencing sample was made of peripheral blood. All receptors derive from a woman between 18 and 29 years old with stable Graves' hyperthyroidism.

Many counts were recorded for this clonotype. Since a much larger clone is just one base distant, this may be a read error. The J gene is TRBJ2-5, the V gene TRBV12-5; the D is unclear. The germline CDR1 and CDR2 sequences are LGHNT and FRNRAP. The CDR3 has 11 amino acids. The CDR3 coding sequence is TGTGCTAGTGGTATCGAAGAGACCAAGTACTTC. This gives the protein CASGIEETKYF.

The chain combines TRBV7-9 with TRBJ2-7, with D tentatively TRBD2 (5 bases). The CDR3 is 15 amino acids. Trimming removed 1 base from V and 4 bases from J, with 14 bases in between. Germline CDR1 is SEHNR and CDR2 is FQNEAQ (reference sequence). The CDR3 nucleotides read TGTGCCAGCAGCTTAGACCGGGGTACGCAATACGAGCAGTACTTC. Its protein product is CASSLDRGTQYEQYF. Full variable domain (rest looked up from reference TRBV7-9 and TRBJ2-7): DTGVSQNPRHKITKRGQNVTFRCDPISEHNRLYWYRQTLGQGPEFLTYFQNEAQLEKSRLLSDRFSAERPKGSFSTLEIQRTEQGDSAMYLCASSLDRGTQYEQYFGPGTRLTVT.

This clonotype has a single count. A read error is possible here, since a much larger clone lies one base away. The chain has TRBV6-2 or TRBV6-3 and TRBJ2-7; D gene ambiguous. Trimming took 8 bases from V and 3 from J, leaving 14 bases between them. The CDR3 consists of 13 residues. The germline gives CDR1 MNHEY, CDR2 SVGEGT. The CDR3, as DNA: TGTGCCAGCGCCAGCAGGACCCTCTACGAGCAGTACTTC. It codes for CASASRTLYEQYF.

This clonotype showed up many times. J is TRBJ1-1 and V is TRBV5-1, with D perhaps TRBD1 (5 bases). From germline, CDR1 is SGHRS and CDR2 YFSETQ. This CDR3 is built from 15 residues. The ends were cut back, 6 bases at V and 1 base at J, with 16 bases in the middle. CDR3 in amino acids: CASTLIGTGNTEAFF. CDR3 nucleotides: TGCGCCAGCACGTTAATTGGGACGGGGAACACTGAAGCTTTCTTT.

This clonotype was found many times. The CDR3: CASSISGESPLHF. For the CDR3, the DNA is TGTGCCAGCAGCATCTCAGGGGAATCACCCCTCCACTTT. J is TRBJ1-6 and V is TRBV11-2, with D tentatively TRBD1 (6 bases). Germline assignment: CDR1 SGHAT and CDR2 FQNNGV. The CDR3 totals 13 residues. With 5 bases removed from V and 10 bases from J, the gap between germline ends came to 12 bases.

This clonotype has at least ten counts. V is TRBV12-3 or TRBV12-4 and J is TRBJ2-7; a possible D gene is TRBD1 (6 bases). V shed 4 bases and J shed 6 bases, with 16 bases lying between them. CDR3 length: 14 residues. CDR3 nucleotide sequence: TGTGCCAGCAGTTCAGGGGCTCCCGACGCCGAGCAGTACTTC. Its translation is CASSSGAPDAEQYF.

This clonotype was counted ten times or more. V usage is TRBV19 and J usage is TRBJ2-5, with D tentatively TRBD1 (7 bases). The CDR3 runs 16 residues. Between the trimmed V and J ends, which lost 7 bases and 2 bases, there was a span of 20 bases. Germline lookup yields CDR1 LNHDA and CDR2 SQIVND (reference sequence). The CDR3 protein is CASTRIGGGRQETQYF. Written as DNA, the CDR3 is TGTGCCAGTACCCGTATTGGAGGGGGCCGACAAGAGACCCAGTACTTC.

This clonotype was seen many times. V and J are TRBV7-2 and TRBJ1-5; D may be TRBD1 (6 bases). The CDR3 spans 13 residues. V was cut by 4 bases and J by 4 bases, with 8 bases left in between. Germline V gene data show CDR1 as SGHTA and CDR2 as FQGNSA. The chain's CDR3 is CASSWTVNQPQHF. The CDR3 region has the DNA TGTGCCAGCAGCTGGACAGTTAATCAGCCCCAGCATTTT.

A word on this clonotype: Just one base apart from a much larger clone, this may be a read error. The chain combines TRBV24-1 with TRBJ2-5; D unresolved. V lost 4 bases, J lost 3 bases, and 11 bases lay in between. The CDR3 has 14 amino acids. The germline V gene encodes CDR1 KGHDR and CDR2 SFDVKD. The CDR3 nucleotides read TGTGCCACCAGTGAGGTCGGGCCGAAAGAGACCCAGTACTTC. Encoded protein: CATSEVGPKETQYF.

This clonotype came up a few times. This could be a read error, since a much larger clone is one nucleotide away. V and J are TRBV12-3 or TRBV12-4 and TRBJ2-6; possible D gene TRBD1, 5 bases. Between the trimmed V and J ends, which lost 7 bases and 3 bases, there was a span of 16 bases. This CDR3 has 16 amino acids. The CDR3 DNA is TGTGCCAGCACCGCCCACCCAGGGCGTGGGGCCAACGTCCTGACTTTC. Amino acids: CASTAHPGRGANVLTF.

With respect to this clonotype: This sequence may be a read error, since a much larger clone differs from it by one base. The rearrangement links TRBV20-1 to TRBJ2-5; D gene uncertain. The germline V gene has CDR1 DFQATT and CDR2 SNEGSKA (reference sequence). This CDR3 has 10 amino acids. The CDR3 coding sequence is TGCAGTGCTAGAGACGAGACCAAGTACTTC. It codes for CSARDETKYF.

This clonotype came up many times. This chain links TRBV6-5 with TRBJ2-5; TRBD2 agrees at 12 bases. The length of the CDR3 is 15 residues. Germline CDR1 MNHEY, CDR2 SVGAGI. V gave up 4 bases and J gave up 3 bases; unmatched junction bases: 3. CDR3 sequence: CASSFRTSGKETQYF. The CDR3 bases are TGTGCCAGCAGTTTTAGGACTAGCGGGAAAGAGACCCAGTACTTC.

This clonotype was detected a few times. The chain uses TRBV9 and TRBJ1-6, with a tentative D call TRBD1 (6 bases). Deletions cut 6 bases from V and 6 bases from J, with 16 bases between. The germline V gene has CDR1 SGDLS and CDR2 YYNGEE. The CDR3 spans 15 residues. CDR3 loop: CASTPDSLVNSPLHF. The CDR3 DNA is TGTGCCAGCACCCCGGACAGCTTGGTTAATTCACCCCTCCACTTT.

The CDR3 protein is CASSYTSSSSYEQYF. The DNA of the CDR3 is TGTGCCAGCAGTTACACTAGCTCCAGCTCCTACGAGCAGTACTTC. The chain has TRBV6-2 or TRBV6-3 and TRBJ2-7; D is perhaps TRBD2 (6 bases). Germline V gene data show CDR1 as MNHEY and CDR2 as SVGEGT. CDR3 length: 15 residues. V lost 2 bases and J lost 0, with 11 bases in between.

This clonotype was observed at least ten times. The gene calls are TRBV12-3 or TRBV12-4 and TRBJ2-2, with TRBD1 as a possible D gene (6 bases). The V end was cut by 3 bases, the J end by 3 bases, with 8 bases between. The CDR3 is 14 amino acids. Here the CDR3 DNA reads TGTGCCAGCAGTTTCCAGGGGTACACCGGGGAGCTGTTTTTT. It codes for CASSFQGYTGELFF.

Ten or more counts support this clonotype. The gene calls are TRBV6-2 or TRBV6-3 and TRBJ2-5; 10 bases match TRBD1. The germline V gene encodes CDR1 MNHEY and CDR2 SVGEGT. The CDR3 has 17 residues. The trim removed 6 bases at V and 5 bases at J, leaving 15 bases unmatched. Here the CDR3 reads CASSPPTGQGPRETQYF. The CDR3 bases are TGTGCCAGCAGCCCCCCAACGGGACAGGGGCCGCGGGAGACCCAGTACTTC.

This clonotype has a count of ten or more. This sequence joins TRBV4-1 and TRBJ2-7, with unresolved D. The CDR3 consists of 12 residues. Per the germline V gene, CDR1 is MGHRA and CDR2 is YSYEKL. Trimming pared 0 bases from V and 6 bases from J, leaving 6 bases between. The CDR3 nucleotides read TGCGCCAGCAGCCAAGAGGGGTTCGAGCAGTACTTC. Residues: CASSQEGFEQYF.

This clonotype was recorded at least ten times. As the CDR3 is not closed by the conserved phenylalanine or tryptophan, this likely results from a read error. V usage is TRBV12-3 or TRBV12-4 and J usage is TRBJ2-7; D is unresolved. V was shortened by 0 bases and J by 4 bases, with 10 bases between the two germline ends. This CDR3 is built from 14 residues. CDR3 sequence (DNA): TGTGCCAGCAGTTTAGCGACGGAACTATACGAGCAGTACCTC. This codes for CASSLATELYEQYL.

This chain joins TRBV12-3 or TRBV12-4 and TRBJ1-1; TRBD1 is a possible D gene (6 bases). The CDR3 totals 12 residues. V shed 6 bases and J shed 10 bases, with 15 bases lying between them. The CDR3 here is CASRSEWGPAFF. CDR3 nucleotide sequence: TGTGCCAGCAGGTCCGAGTGGGGGCCAGCTTTCTTT.

This clonotype occurred many times. V gene TRBV29-1 combines with J gene TRBJ1-1; 8 bases fit TRBD1. CDR3 length equals 14 residues. After removal of 3 bases from V and 1 base from J, the junction contained 4 bases not matched to a gene. Germline loops: CDR1 SQVTM, CDR2 ANQGSEA. DNA for the CDR3: TGCAGCGTTGAGCGGGACAGGCAGAACACTGAAGCTTTCTTT. Its translation: CSVERDRQNTEAFF.

This clonotype was detected many times. The chain links TRBV7-9 to TRBJ1-2, with D unclear. V was clipped by 5 bases and J by 4 bases, with 14 bases between them. Germline V gene data show CDR1 as SEHNR and CDR2 as FQNEAQ (reference sequence). The CDR3 spans 14 residues. The CDR3 protein is CASSHIARGYGYTF. The CDR3 DNA sequence: TGTGCCAGCAGCCATATAGCCCGGGGCTATGGCTACACCTTC.

This clonotype appeared many times. Written as DNA, the CDR3 is TGTGCCAGCAATACCCCACAGGGAATGTCGAGCACTGAAGCTTTCTTT. Its translation: CASNTPQGMSSTEAFF. This chain uses TRBV6-1 with TRBJ1-1, with D possibly TRBD1 on 6 matching bases. The germline CDR1 and CDR2 sequences are MNHNS and SASEGT. V lost 7 bases, J lost 4 bases, and 22 bases lay in between. The CDR3 has 16 amino acids.

This clonotype was recorded a few times. At one end the junction does not follow the germline gene, possibly because of a read error. The chain combines TRBV7-3 with TRBJ2-4; 7 nucleotides align to TRBD2. CDR1 is SGHTA and CDR2 is FQGTGA in the germline V gene. This CDR3 is 15 amino acids long. The chain's CDR3 is CASSPGGSAKNIKYF. The DNA for the CDR3 is TGTGCCAGCAGCCCGGGGGGATCGGCCAAAAACATTAAGTACTTC.

This clonotype has ten or more counts. The chain couples TRBV13 to TRBJ2-1; no clear D gene. Germline lookup yields CDR1 PRHDT and CDR2 FYEKMQ (reference sequence). V lost 4 bases and J lost 6, with 7 bases in between. The length of the CDR3 is 12 residues. The CDR3 is CASSSLLNEQFF. CDR3 DNA: TGTGCCAGCAGCTCCCTACTCAATGAGCAGTTCTTC.

In the case of this clonotype: This may arise from a read error, as a much more abundant clone is one base away. The V and J genes are TRBV11-2 and TRBJ2-7, with D tentatively TRBD1 (5 bases). CDR1 SGHAT and CDR2 FQNNGV come from the germline V gene. The CDR3 extends over 14 amino acids. The CDR3 here is CASSPRQGWSEQCF. CDR3 in DNA: TGTGCCAGCAGCCCACGGCAGGGTTGGTCCGAGCAGTGCTTC.

With regard to this clonotype: It may be a read error: a sequence one base away is much more abundant. The V gene is TRBV27, the J gene TRBJ1-6; D is possibly TRBD1 (5 bases). Germline loops: CDR1 MNHEY, CDR2 SMNVEV (reference sequence). The CDR3 loop spans 15 amino acids. CDR3 amino acids: CASSRGAVTNSHLHF. DNA for the CDR3: TGTGCCAGCAGCCGCGGGGCCGTGACTAATTCACACCTCCACTTT.

This clonotype came up many times. The chain recombines TRBV2 with TRBJ2-5; D uncertain. Per germline, CDR1 SNHLY and CDR2 FYNNEI. Trimming removed 3 bases from V and 5 bases from J, with 10 bases in between. This CDR3 has 13 residues. The CDR3, as DNA: TGTGCCAGCAGTGATGTGGGGAAGGAGACCCAGTACTTC. Translated: CASSDVGKETQYF.

This clonotype occurred many times. The chain links TRBV7-2 to TRBJ2-7, with D perhaps matching TRBD1 (5 bases). Germline CDR1 is SGHTA and CDR2 is FQGNSA. Trimming left V 5 bases short and J 0 bases short, with 14 bases between. The length of the CDR3 is 15 residues. CDR3 nucleotides: TGTGCCAGCAGCCTGCAGGGATCCCTCTCCTACGAGCAGTACTTC. It encodes CASSLQGSLSYEQYF.

This clonotype was counted many times. The rearrangement uses TRBV11-2 and TRBJ1-6, with 8 nucleotides matching TRBD1. Germline loops: CDR1 SGHAT, CDR2 FQNNGV. CDR3 length: 16 amino acids. Losses at the gene ends were 5 bases for V and 7 bases for J; bases not matched to a gene: 10. The CDR3 region is CASSRITGGVNSPLHF. In nucleotides, the CDR3 is TGTGCCAGCAGCCGTATTACAGGGGGTGTGAATTCACCCCTCCACTTT.